These 4 T cell receptor beta chains were all obtained from the same sample, sequenced in a study of graft-versus-host responses after intestinal transplantation. Produced via immunoSEQ multiplex PCR; TCRdb's table is partial and in-frame only. The profile shows about 10,000 clones, roughly 94% of them singletons. Material: PBMCs, obtained 8 days after intestinal transplant. The origin of the receptors is a human patient who received an intestinal transplant, so some T cells may come from the graft donor.

This clone was seen a single time. CDR3 coding DNA: TGTGCCTGGAGTTTCGACAGGACGGACTATGGCTACACCTTC. Translation gives CAWSFDRTDYGYTF. The rearrangement links TRBV30 to TRBJ1-2; perhaps TRBD1 as D (6 bases). V lost 2 bases and J lost 3, with 13 bases in between. The CDR3 is 14 amino acids. Looked up from germline, CDR1 is GTSNPN and CDR2 is SVGIG (reference sequence). The variable domain in full, completed from reference TRBV30 and TRBJ1-2, reads SQTIHQWPATLVQPVGSPLSLECTVEGTSNPNLYWYRQAAGRGLQLLFYSVGIGQISSEVPQNLSASRPQDRQFILSSKKLLLSDSGFYLCAWSFDRTDYGYTFGSGTRLTVV.

The gene calls are TRBV27 and TRBJ2-7; D gene unclear. CDR1 and CDR2 from the germline V gene are MNHEY and SMNVEV (reference sequence). The V gene lost 5 bases and the J gene lost 1 base, with 9 bases spanning the gap. The CDR3 length is 13 residues. The CDR3 region has the DNA TGTGCCAGCAGTCTACTCCGTTCCTACGAGCAGTACTTC. This translates into CASSLLRSYEQYF.

This chain links TRBV4-2 with TRBJ2-5; TRBD2 is a possible D gene (5 bases). The CDR3 length is 15 residues. Trimming removed 5 bases at V and 2 bases at J, with 15 bases between. Germline CDR1 reads LGHNA; CDR2 reads YNFKEQ. For the CDR3, the DNA is TGTGCCAGCAGCAAACCGGGGAGCCTACAAGAGACCCAGTACTTC. Protein product: CASSKPGSLQETQYF.

About this clone: The same CDR3 is also encoded by other DNA sequences in this sample. This sequence joins TRBV12-2 and TRBJ2-7; TRBD2 is the table's D call and was not checked against the DNA. TRBV12-2 is a pseudogene segment. CDR3 size: 16 residues. CDR3 amino acids: CARRWGGREGVYEQYF. CDR3 coding DNA: TGTGCACGTCGATGGGGAGGTCGGGAGGGTGTGTACGAGCAGTACTTC.